This T cell receptor (beta chain) was retrieved from a study of CD8 T cells in ankylosing spondylitis. Study-wide results and caveats: CD8+ disease-linked clones were present at relatively low frequencies in blood. About 8 highly homologous variants made up a TCR beta motif that seemed to typify ankylosing spondylitis blood.

This clonotype was recorded many times. What it binds is unknown. Germline V lookup: CDR1 KGHDR, CDR2 SFDVKD. The CDR3 length is 12 residues. The ends were cut back, 7 bases at V and 0 bases at J, with 4 bases in the middle. For TCR beta, libraries came from quantitative 5'-RACE with molecular barcodes. From the 5' RACE reads, TCRdb called clonotypes with MiXCR, one entry per CDR3 protein. The data hold 500,000 to 550,000 distinct CDR3 sequences, with roughly 12% observed a single time. Sequences were obtained from blood, either unsorted or a sorted T cell fraction (not recorded which). The chain has TRBV24-1 and TRBJ2-3; D is unresolved. This TCR was recovered from a male donor with ankylosing spondylitis. As DNA, the CDR3 is TGTGCCACCAGAAGCAGCACAGATACGCAGTATTTT. Encoded protein: CATRSSTDTQYF.